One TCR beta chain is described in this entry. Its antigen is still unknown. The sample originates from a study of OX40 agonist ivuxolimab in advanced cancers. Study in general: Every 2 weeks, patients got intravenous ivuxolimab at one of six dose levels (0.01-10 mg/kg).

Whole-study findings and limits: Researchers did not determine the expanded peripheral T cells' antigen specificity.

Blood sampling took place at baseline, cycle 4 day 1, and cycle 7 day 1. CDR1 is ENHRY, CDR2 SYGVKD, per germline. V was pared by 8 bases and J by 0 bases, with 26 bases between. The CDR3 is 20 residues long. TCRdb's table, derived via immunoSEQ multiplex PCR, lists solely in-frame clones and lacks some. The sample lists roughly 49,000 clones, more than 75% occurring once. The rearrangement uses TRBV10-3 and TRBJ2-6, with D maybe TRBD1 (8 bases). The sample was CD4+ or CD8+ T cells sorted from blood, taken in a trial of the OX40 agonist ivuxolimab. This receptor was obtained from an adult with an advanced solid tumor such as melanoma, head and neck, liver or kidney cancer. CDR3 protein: CAIRASLTGGADSGANVLTF. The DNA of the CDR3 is TGTGCCATCCGAGCGTCGTTAACAGGGGGGGCAGACTCTGGGGCCAACGTCCTGACTTTC.